One and the same sample provided the 13 T cell receptor beta chains below, sequenced in a study of radiotherapy plus CTLA-4 blockade in lung cancer. Sequencing used immunoSEQ multiplex PCR; TCRdb keeps in-frame clones, though not all of them. Among tens of thousands of clones, roughly three quarters were seen once, and the ten largest hold over 2.5%. This specimen consisted of peripheral blood, obtained from a patient treated with radiotherapy plus ipilimumab. The receptors here all came from a human donor with non-small cell lung cancer whose response to radiotherapy plus ipilimumab could not be evaluated.

This chain joins TRBV7-6 and TRBJ2-3, with 8 positions matching TRBD2. CDR3 length: 14 residues. V lost 6 bases to trimming and J lost 12 bases; unmatched junction nucleotides: 14. From germline, CDR1 is SGHVS and CDR2 FNYEAQ. This CDR3 reads CASSLPGGGGHQYF. DNA for the CDR3: TGTGCCAGCAGTCTTCCCGGGGGCGGGGGGCATCAGTATTTT.

The sample holds a few counts of this clone. The V gene is TRBV20-1, the J gene TRBJ2-1; the D gene is possibly TRBD1 (6 bases). Trimming left V 4 bases short and J 7 bases short, with 8 bases between. The germline V gene has CDR1 DFQATT and CDR2 SNEGSKA (reference sequence). There are 11 residues in the CDR3. CDR3 protein: CSATRGNEQFF. The CDR3 region has the DNA TGCAGTGCTACGAGGGGGAATGAGCAGTTCTTC.

The V gene is TRBV15, the J gene TRBJ1-1; D not certain. V was cut by 0 bases and J by 8 bases, with 13 bases left in between. This CDR3 is built from 14 residues. The germline gives CDR1 LNHNV, CDR2 YYDKDF (reference sequence). In nucleotides, the CDR3 is TGTGCCACCAGCAGAGATAGGGAGGGTCGGGAAGCTTTCTTT. This sequence encodes CATSRDREGREAFF.

This chain connects TRBV6-6 to TRBJ2-5; 8 positions agree with TRBD1. The better agreement between TRBJ2-7 and the DNA end casts doubt on the J call. The germline V gene has CDR1 MNHNY and CDR2 SVGAGI (reference sequence). The CDR3 is made up of 14 amino acids. DNA for the CDR3: TGTGCCAGCAGTTACGGAGACAGGGGTTACGAGCAGTACTTC. Translating gives CASSYGDRGYEQYF.

This clone was counted a few times. The chain is built from TRBV15 and TRBJ1-1, with 8 bases lining up with TRBD1. This CDR3 is 14 amino acids long. The V segment lost 8 bases and the J segment 5 bases; nucleotides outside the gene matches: 10. Germline V gives CDR1 LNHNV, CDR2 YYDKDF (reference sequence). The CDR3 coding sequence is TGTGCCACCGTACAGGGGGAGAAGGGGACTGAAGCTTTCTTT. Encoded protein: CATVQGEKGTEAFF.

This rearrangement joins TRBV6-6 to TRBJ2-1; 7 bases agree with TRBD2. CDR1 is MNHNY and CDR2 is SVGAGI in the germline V gene (reference sequence). The trim removed 4 bases at V and 1 base at J, leaving 4 bases unmatched. This CDR3 contains 15 residues. The CDR3 loop is CASSSRAGSYNEQFF. DNA of the CDR3: TGTGCCAGCAGTTCTCGAGCGGGGTCCTACAATGAGCAGTTCTTC.

J is TRBJ1-1 and V is TRBV7-2; D ambiguous. Germline V CDR1 and CDR2: SGHTA, FQGNSA. Trimming took off 4 bases at V and 5 bases at J, with 11 bases between the two ends. CDR3 length equals 13 residues. The CDR3 reads CASSSTPGTEAFF. The DNA of the CDR3 is TGTGCCAGCAGCTCCACCCCGGGGACTGAAGCTTTCTTT.

This sequence joins TRBV5-1 and TRBJ2-1, with 9 nucleotides matching TRBD1. This CDR3 is 12 amino acids long. With V trimmed by 4 bases and J by 9 bases, 2 bases remained unmatched. Germline loops: CDR1 SGHRS, CDR2 YFSETQ. CDR3 loop: CASSRGQGEQFF. Here the CDR3 DNA reads TGCGCCAGCAGCAGGGGACAGGGTGAGCAGTTCTTC.

The gene calls are TRBV4-2 and TRBJ2-1; 8 bases match TRBD2. V was pared by 4 bases and J by 8 bases, with 13 bases of the junction left unmatched. Germline V lookup: CDR1 LGHNA, CDR2 YNFKEQ. The CDR3 consists of 16 residues. CDR3 in amino acids: CASSLGREVRSDEQFF. DNA of the CDR3: TGTGCCAGCAGCCTCGGGAGGGAAGTCAGGAGTGATGAGCAGTTCTTC.

This sequence joins TRBV9 and TRBJ1-2; D is unresolved. Trimming took 1 base from V and 11 from J, leaving 6 bases between them. The CDR3 sequence is 10 residues long. CDR1 and CDR2 from the germline V gene are SGDLS and YYNGEE. CDR3 nucleotide sequence: TGTGCCAGCAGCGTATTCTGTTACACCTTC. Protein sequence: CASSVFCYTF. Full variable domain (remainder filled in from reference TRBV9 and TRBJ1-2): DSGVTQTPKHLITATGQRVTLRCSPRSGDLSVYWYQQSLDQGLQFLIQYYNGEERAKGNILERFSAQQFPDLHSELNLSSLELGDSALYFCASSVFCYTFGSGTRLTVV.

The chain carries TRBV7-9 and TRBJ2-7; TRBD1 aligns across 10 bases. Germline assignment: CDR1 SEHNR and CDR2 FQNEAQ (reference sequence). The CDR3 contains 16 residues. V shed 5 bases, J shed 9 bases, and the junction held 16 bases outside the gene matches. The CDR3 spells CASSHYRDRGSSRQYF. The CDR3, as DNA: TGTGCCAGCAGCCACTACCGGGACAGGGGCAGCAGTCGGCAGTACTTC.

The gene calls are TRBV5-1 and TRBJ1-4; unclear D gene. The CDR3 spans 17 residues. V was trimmed by 1 base and J by 0 bases, leaving 13 bases between them. Germline lookup yields CDR1 SGHRS and CDR2 YFSETQ. CDR3 in amino acids: CASSLTIPSSTNEKLFF. The CDR3 bases are TGCGCCAGCAGCTTGACAATCCCCAGTTCAACTAATGAAAAACTGTTTTTT.

J is TRBJ2-3 and V is TRBV29-1, with 9 bases lining up with TRBD1. V lost 7 bases to trimming and J lost 3 bases; unmatched junction nucleotides: 11. The CDR3 totals 15 residues. CDR1 and CDR2 from the germline V gene are SQVTM and ANQGSEA. The CDR3 loop reads CSGTRDRGRTDTQYF. The CDR3 DNA reads TGCAGCGGAACCCGAGACAGGGGGAGAACAGATACGCAGTATTTT.